This T cell receptor beta chain was recorded in a study of beta chain features in type 1 diabetes. At the level of the study: What patients shared with healthy donors was a similar profile of age, gender and cell yields. Study-level results: Within each of all four CD4+ subsets, Type 1 diabetes patients had TCRB CDR3s that were moderately but significantly shorter. Type 1 diabetes patients had VDJ junctions that carried fewer insertions and more deletions.

Expressed TCRB transcripts were sequenced, since all the RNA that had been isolated was reverse transcribed. Only in-frame clones appear in the TCRdb table, and some are missing; sequencing was by immunoSEQ multiplex PCR. In the table there are 600,000 to 700,000 clones, around 12% of which are singletons. The CDR3 consists of 13 residues. CDR1 is SGHTA, CDR2 FQGNSA, per germline. Unmatched junction bases numbered 2, after V lost 5 bases and J lost 2 bases. Sorting of CD4+ naive, central memory, regulatory and stem cell-like memory cells was performed via CD45RO/CCR7/CD25/CD127/CD95/CD27. Purity (above 98%) was reached by all sorted populations. In its sample, this clone was seen a few times. Its cognate antigen is unknown.

This receptor was obtained from a young man with type 1 diabetes. Material for sequencing was naive CD4+ T cells from blood. The chain is built from TRBV7-2 and TRBJ2-5, with 7 bases identical to TRBD1. The CDR3 spells CASSSRGQETQYF. As DNA, the CDR3 is TGTGCCAGCAGCAGCAGGGGGCAAGAGACCCAGTACTTC.